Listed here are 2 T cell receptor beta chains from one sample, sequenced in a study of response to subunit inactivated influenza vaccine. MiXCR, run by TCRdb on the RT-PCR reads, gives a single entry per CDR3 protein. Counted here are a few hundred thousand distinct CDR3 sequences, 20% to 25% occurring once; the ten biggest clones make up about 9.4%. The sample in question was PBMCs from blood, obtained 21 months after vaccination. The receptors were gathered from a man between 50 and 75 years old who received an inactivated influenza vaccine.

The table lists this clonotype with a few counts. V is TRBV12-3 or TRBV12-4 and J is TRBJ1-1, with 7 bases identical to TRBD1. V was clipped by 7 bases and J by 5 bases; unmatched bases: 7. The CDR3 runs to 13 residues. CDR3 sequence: CASKRQGETEAFF. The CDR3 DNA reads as TGTGCCAGCAAACGACAGGGTGAGACTGAAGCTTTCTTT.

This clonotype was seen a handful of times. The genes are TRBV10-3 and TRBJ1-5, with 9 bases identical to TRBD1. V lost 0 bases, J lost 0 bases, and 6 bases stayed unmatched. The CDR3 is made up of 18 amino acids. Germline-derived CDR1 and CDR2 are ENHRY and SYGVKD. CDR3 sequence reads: CAISESWTGEYSNQPQHF. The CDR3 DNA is TGTGCCATCAGTGAGTCTTGGACAGGGGAATATAGCAATCAGCCCCAGCATTTT.